The TCR beta chain described here comes from a study of blood T cells in healthy people across ages. Findings and caveats of the study: Significant beta diversity loss was already apparent by age roughly 38, declining roughly linearly.

Of note for this clonotype: Its antigen is currently unknown.

Sample-barcoded 5' priming and a J-beta primer mix drove a second PCR of 7 to 11 cycles. Every cDNA molecule bore a tag from a template-switch adaptor containing 12 random nucleotides. A single record per CDR3 protein comes from TCRdb applying MiXCR to the 5' RACE reads. The sample contains over a million distinct CDR3 sequences, 35% to 50% of which appear only once. The study recruited healthy Caucasian donors from Russia who were aged about 6 to 95. Staff drew around 10 milliliters of peripheral blood from each donor. Germline CDR1 is MDHEN and CDR2 is SYDVKM. The germline V and J ends were trimmed by 8 bases and 8 bases, with 12 bases remaining between them. The CDR3 has 12 amino acids.

This receptor was identified in a woman aged 55-70 years in good health. The chain combines TRBV28 with TRBJ2-2, with D possibly TRBD2 on 5 matching bases. Sequenced sample: blood. CDR3 protein: CASARVTGELFF. CDR3 DNA sequence: TGTGCCAGCGCGCGGGTCACTGGGGAGCTGTTTTTT.